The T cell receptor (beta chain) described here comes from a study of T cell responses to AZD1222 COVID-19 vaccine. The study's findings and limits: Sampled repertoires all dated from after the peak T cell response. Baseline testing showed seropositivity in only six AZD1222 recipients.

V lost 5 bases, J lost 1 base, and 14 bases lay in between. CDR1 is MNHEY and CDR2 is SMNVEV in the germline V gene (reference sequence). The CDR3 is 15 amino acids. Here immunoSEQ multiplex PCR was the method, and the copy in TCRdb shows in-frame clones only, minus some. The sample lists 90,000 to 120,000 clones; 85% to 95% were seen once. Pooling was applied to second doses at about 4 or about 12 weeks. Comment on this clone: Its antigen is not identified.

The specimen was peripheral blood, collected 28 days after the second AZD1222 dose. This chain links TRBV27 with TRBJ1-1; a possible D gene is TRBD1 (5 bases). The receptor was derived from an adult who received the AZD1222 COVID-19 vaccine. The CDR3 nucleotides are TGTGCCAGCAGTCTCAGTTTGGGGGGGAACACTGAAGCTTTCTTT. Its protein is CASSLSLGGNTEAFF.